One and the same sample provided the 16 T cell receptor beta chains below, sequenced in a study of CD8 T cells in Susac syndrome. When the RNA was reverse transcribed, random hexamers were used with an input of roughly 0.45 to 1 ug. MiXCR was run by TCRdb on the immunoSEQ multiplex PCR reads, yielding one entry per CDR3 protein. The sample has 150,000 to 200,000 distinct CDR3 sequences, around 96% seen once. The sequenced sample was CD4+ T cells from PBMCs. These receptors came from a human donor in good health.

This rearrangement joins TRBV30 to TRBJ2-1; 16 bases are a match to TRBD2. The trim removed 3 bases at V and 0 bases at J, leaving 8 bases unmatched. CDR1 and CDR2 (germline): GTSNPN, SVGIG (reference sequence). The CDR3 has 19 amino acids. CDR3 sequence (DNA): TGTGCCTGGAGCGGGACTAGCGGGGGGGCTCATAACTCCTACAATGAGCAGTTCTTC. This codes for CAWSGTSGGAHNSYNEQFF. The entire variable domain, with the rest obtained from reference TRBV30 and TRBJ2-1, is as follows: SQTIHQWPATLVQPVGSPLSLECTVEGTSNPNLYWYRQAAGRGLQLLFYSVGIGQISSEVPQNLSASRPQDRQFILSSKKLLLSDSGFYLCAWSGTSGGAHNSYNEQFFGPGTRLTVL.

The V call is TRBV29-1, the J call TRBJ2-1; a weak D match, TRBD2 (6 bases). The CDR3 sequence is 14 residues long. The germline V gene encodes CDR1 SQVTM and CDR2 ANQGSEA. Trimming shortened V by 6 bases and J by 4 bases, and 16 bases separated the two germline ends. CDR3 coding DNA: TGCAGCGTACCCGGAGGGCCAATATACAATGAGCAGTTCTTC. Its protein product is CSVPGGPIYNEQFF.

The rearrangement links TRBV9 to TRBJ1-2; D is uncertain. Germline CDR1 reads SGDLS; CDR2 reads YYNGEE. The V gene lost 5 bases and the J gene lost 2 bases, with 7 bases spanning the gap. There are 12 residues in the CDR3. CDR3 nucleotide sequence: TGTGCCAGCAGGGGGTTCAACTATGGCTACACCTTC. Translated: CASRGFNYGYTF.

The V and J genes are TRBV29-1 and TRBJ2-5; tentative D call: TRBD2 (6 bases). This CDR3 has 12 amino acids. V was trimmed by 6 bases and J by 7 bases, leaving 15 bases between them. Germline-derived CDR1 and CDR2 are SQVTM and ANQGSEA. CDR3 nucleotides: TGCAGCGTCGTCGGGAGTCCCGGGACCCAGTACTTC. This gives the protein CSVVGSPGTQYF.

The CDR3 DNA reads TGTGCCAGCAGTACCCAGGACGGGGCCGAAAAACTGTTTTTT. Translating gives CASSTQDGAEKLFF. The chain employs TRBV6-2 or TRBV6-3 and TRBJ1-4, with TRBD1 as a possible D gene (5 bases). V gave up 5 bases and J gave up 8 bases, with 15 bases separating them. This CDR3 is 14 amino acids long. CDR1 and CDR2 from the germline V gene are MNHEY and SVGEGT.

The chain combines TRBV24-1 with TRBJ1-2; D possibly corresponds to TRBD1 (6 bases). V lost 5 bases, J lost 3 bases, and 9 bases lay in between. The CDR3 sequence is 13 residues long. CDR1 and CDR2 from the germline V gene are KGHDR and SFDVKD. CDR3 loop: CATSVGAHYGYTF. CDR3 bases: TGTGCCACCAGTGTGGGGGCTCACTATGGCTACACCTTC.

This chain joins TRBV23-1 and TRBJ2-4, with D possibly being TRBD2 (6 bases). TRBV23-1 is known as an ORF, though its function is uncertain. The CDR3 sequence is 15 residues long. V lost 8 bases and J 0 bases, leaving 14 bases between the germline ends. The CDR3 here is CASWGTDLAKNIQYF. DNA of the CDR3: TGCGCCAGCTGGGGGACTGACCTAGCCAAAAACATTCAGTACTTC.

The chain couples TRBV5-5 to TRBJ1-1, with D hard to call. With 2 bases removed from V and 8 bases from J, the gap between germline ends came to 10 bases. Germline CDR1 is SGHKS and CDR2 is YYEKEE (reference sequence). There are 12 residues in the CDR3. The DNA of the CDR3 is TGTGCCAGCAGCTTTTTCGTTGGCGAAGCTTTCTTT. Translating gives CASSFFVGEAFF.

This chain uses TRBV29-1 with TRBJ1-2; D not resolved. Germline V gives CDR1 SQVTM, CDR2 ANQGSEA. The CDR3 sequence is 13 residues long. The ends were cut back, 4 bases at V and 8 bases at J, with 17 bases in the middle. The CDR3 coding sequence is TGCAGCGTTGCTATTGACCCACGGGCCGGCTACACCTTC. This codes for CSVAIDPRAGYTF.

This sequence joins TRBV20-1 and TRBJ1-1; perhaps TRBD1 as D (6 bases). The CDR3 contains 12 residues. Germline V CDR1 and CDR2: DFQATT, SNEGSKA (reference sequence). The CDR3 region is CSAGGANTEAFF. The CDR3 nucleotides read TGCAGCGCCGGGGGGGCGAACACTGAAGCTTTCTTT.

The J gene is TRBJ1-1, the V gene TRBV9; tentatively, D is TRBD1 (6 bases). V lost 2 bases, J lost 6 bases, and 14 bases lay in between. There are 14 residues in the CDR3. CDR1 and CDR2 (germline): SGDLS, YYNGEE. The CDR3 sequence is CASSVGQRSAEAFF. CDR3 sequence (DNA): TGTGCCAGCAGCGTCGGACAGAGGAGCGCTGAAGCTTTCTTT.

V usage is TRBV12-3 or TRBV12-4 and J usage is TRBJ1-1; D is possibly TRBD1 (5 bases). Trimming took 6 bases from V and 0 from J, leaving 11 bases between them. The CDR3 length is 14 residues. CDR3: CASRTTDMNTEAFF. CDR3 bases: TGTGCCAGCAGGACGACGGACATGAACACTGAAGCTTTCTTT.

J is TRBJ1-1 and V is TRBV2; 8 bases line up with TRBD1. Germline trimming cut 6 bases from V and 3 bases from J; bases unmatched to any gene: 9. This CDR3 is 15 amino acids long. CDR1 and CDR2 (germline): SNHLY, FYNNEI. The CDR3 loop is CASSVSQGADTEAFF. The DNA of the CDR3 is TGTGCCAGCAGCGTTTCCCAGGGGGCGGACACTGAAGCTTTCTTT.

This CDR3 is CASSVDAGGRDTQYF. The CDR3, as DNA: TGTGCCAGCAGCGTAGACGCGGGGGGGCGAGATACGCAGTATTTT. The chain links TRBV9 to TRBJ2-3, with 9 bases fitting TRBD2. CDR3 length equals 15 residues. V gave up 0 bases and J gave up 5 bases; unmatched junction bases: 4. In germline, CDR1 is SGDLS, CDR2 YYNGEE.

J is TRBJ2-7 and V is TRBV20-1; 7 bases fit TRBD2. In germline, CDR1 is DFQATT, CDR2 SNEGSKA (reference sequence). The junction had 6 bases not matched to a gene; V was cut back by 3 bases and J by 1 base. The CDR3 is 14 amino acids. CDR3: CSARYGGNSYEQYF. CDR3 bases: TGCAGTGCTAGGTACGGGGGGAATTCCTACGAGCAGTACTTC.

The V gene is TRBV28, the J gene TRBJ2-2, with D possibly matching TRBD1 (6 bases). V dropped 6 bases and J dropped 5 bases, with 16 bases sitting between them. CDR1 and CDR2 (germline): MDHEN, SYDVKM. The CDR3 runs to 15 residues. The CDR3 here is CASREQGLLTGELFF. For the CDR3, the DNA is TGTGCCAGCAGGGAACAGGGTCTCTTAACCGGGGAGCTGTTTTTT.